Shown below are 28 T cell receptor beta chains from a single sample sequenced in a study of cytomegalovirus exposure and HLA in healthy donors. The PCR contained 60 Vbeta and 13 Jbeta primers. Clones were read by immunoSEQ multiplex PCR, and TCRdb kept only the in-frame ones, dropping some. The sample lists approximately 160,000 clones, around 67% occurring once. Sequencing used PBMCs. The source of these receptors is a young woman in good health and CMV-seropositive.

CDR3 bases: TGTGCCAGTAATTTACGCCAGGGGGGTTCACCCCTCCACTTT. This translates into CASNLRQGGSPLHF. The chain links TRBV19 to TRBJ1-6, with 7 positions matching TRBD1. Germline V gene lookup returns CDR1 LNHDA and CDR2 SQIVND (reference sequence). Trimming cost V 7 bases and J 9 bases; bases outside gene matches: 9. The CDR3 loop spans 14 amino acids. The entire variable domain, with the rest obtained from reference TRBV19 and TRBJ1-6, is as follows: DGGITQSPKYLFRKEGQNVTLSCEQNLNHDAMYWYRQDPGQGLRLIYYSQIVNDFQKGDIAEGYSVSREKKESFPLTVTSAQKNPTAFYLCASNLRQGGSPLHFGNGTRLTVT.

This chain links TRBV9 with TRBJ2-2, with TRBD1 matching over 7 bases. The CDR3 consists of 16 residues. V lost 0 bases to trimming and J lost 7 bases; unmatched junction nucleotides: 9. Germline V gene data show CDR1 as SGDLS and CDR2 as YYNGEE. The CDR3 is CASSVASQGVGGELFF. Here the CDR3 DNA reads TGTGCCAGCAGCGTAGCTAGCCAGGGGGTAGGCGGGGAGCTGTTTTTT.

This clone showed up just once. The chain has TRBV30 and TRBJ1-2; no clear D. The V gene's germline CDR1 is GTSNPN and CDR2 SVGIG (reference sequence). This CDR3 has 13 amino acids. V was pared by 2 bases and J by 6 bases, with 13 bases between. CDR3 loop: CAWSQTDFHGYTF. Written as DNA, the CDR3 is TGTGCCTGGAGTCAAACGGACTTCCATGGCTACACCTTC.

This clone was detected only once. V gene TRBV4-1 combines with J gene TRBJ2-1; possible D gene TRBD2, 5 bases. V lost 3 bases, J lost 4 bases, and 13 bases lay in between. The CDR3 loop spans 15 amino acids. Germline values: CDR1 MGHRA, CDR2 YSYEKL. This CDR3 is CASSQVRTSYNEQFF. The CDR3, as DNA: TGCGCCAGCAGCCAGGTGAGGACTTCGTACAATGAGCAGTTCTTC.

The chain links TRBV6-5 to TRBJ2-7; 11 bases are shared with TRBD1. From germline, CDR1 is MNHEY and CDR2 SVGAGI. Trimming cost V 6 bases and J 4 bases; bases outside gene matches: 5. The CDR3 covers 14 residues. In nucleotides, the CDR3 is TGTGCCAGCAGCTCCGGGACAGGGGGATACGAGCAGTACTTC. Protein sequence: CASSSGTGGYEQYF.

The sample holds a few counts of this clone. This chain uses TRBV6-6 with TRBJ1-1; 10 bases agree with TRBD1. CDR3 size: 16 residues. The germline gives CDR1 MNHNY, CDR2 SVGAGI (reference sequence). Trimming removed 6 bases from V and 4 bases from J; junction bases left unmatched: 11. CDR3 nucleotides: TGTGCCAGCAGGCCGGGACAGGGGTTGTGGGTCACTGAAGCTTTCTTT. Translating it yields CASRPGQGLWVTEAFF.

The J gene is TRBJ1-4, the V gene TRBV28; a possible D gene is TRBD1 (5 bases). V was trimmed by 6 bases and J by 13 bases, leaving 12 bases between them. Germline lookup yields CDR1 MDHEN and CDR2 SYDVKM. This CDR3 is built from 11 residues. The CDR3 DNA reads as TGTGCCAGCAGAGTCGGGGGGAGACTGTTTTTT. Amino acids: CASRVGGRLFF.

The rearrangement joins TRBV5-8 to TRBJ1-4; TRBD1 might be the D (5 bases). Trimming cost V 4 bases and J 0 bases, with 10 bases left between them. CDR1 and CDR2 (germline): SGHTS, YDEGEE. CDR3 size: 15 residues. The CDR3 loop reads CASSIWTTTNEKLFF. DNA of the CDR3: TGTGCCAGCAGCATTTGGACAACAACTAATGAAAAACTGTTTTTT.

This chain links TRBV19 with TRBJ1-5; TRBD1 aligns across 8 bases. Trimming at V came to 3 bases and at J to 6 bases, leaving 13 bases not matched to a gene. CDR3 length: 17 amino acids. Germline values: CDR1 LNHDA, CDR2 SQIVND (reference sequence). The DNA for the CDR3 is TGTGCCAGTAGTATTAGGTCAGGACAGGGTATTAGTCAGCCCCAGCATTTT. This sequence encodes CASSIRSGQGISQPQHF.

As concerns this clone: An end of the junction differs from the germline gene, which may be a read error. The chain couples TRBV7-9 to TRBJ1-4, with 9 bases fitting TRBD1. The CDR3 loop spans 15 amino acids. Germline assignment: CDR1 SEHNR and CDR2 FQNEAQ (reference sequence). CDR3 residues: CAGSPPGQGFEKLFF. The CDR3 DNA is TGTGCCGGCAGCCCCCCGGGACAGGGATTTGAAAAACTGTTTTTT. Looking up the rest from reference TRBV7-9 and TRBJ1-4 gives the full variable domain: DTGVSQNPRHKITKRGQNVTFRCDPISEHNRLYWYRQTLGQGPEFLTYFQNEAQLEKSRLLSDRFSAERPKGSFSTLEIQRTEQGDSAMYLCAGSPPGQGFEKLFFGSGTQLSVL.

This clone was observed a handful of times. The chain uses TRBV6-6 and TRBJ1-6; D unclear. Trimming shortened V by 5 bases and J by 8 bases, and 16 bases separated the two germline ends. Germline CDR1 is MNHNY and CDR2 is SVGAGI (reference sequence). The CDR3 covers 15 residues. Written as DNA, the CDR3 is TGTGCCAGCAGTCCCCTGCCCGGGGAGGATTCACCCCTCCACTTT. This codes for CASSPLPGEDSPLHF.

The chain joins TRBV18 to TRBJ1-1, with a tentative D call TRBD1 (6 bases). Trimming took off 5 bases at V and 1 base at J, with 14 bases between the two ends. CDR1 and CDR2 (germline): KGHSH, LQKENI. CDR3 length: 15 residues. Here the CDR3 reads CASSTRQAGNTEAFF. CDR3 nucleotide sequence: TGTGCCAGCTCAACACGACAGGCTGGGAACACTGAAGCTTTCTTT.

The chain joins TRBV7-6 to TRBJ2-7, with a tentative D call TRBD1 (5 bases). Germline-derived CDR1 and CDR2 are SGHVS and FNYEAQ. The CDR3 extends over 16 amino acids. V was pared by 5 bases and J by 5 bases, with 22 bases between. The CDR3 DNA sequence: TGTGCCAGCAGCCCCCCCGGGTCAGGGCGTCTGGACGAGCAGTACTTC. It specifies CASSPPGSGRLDEQYF.

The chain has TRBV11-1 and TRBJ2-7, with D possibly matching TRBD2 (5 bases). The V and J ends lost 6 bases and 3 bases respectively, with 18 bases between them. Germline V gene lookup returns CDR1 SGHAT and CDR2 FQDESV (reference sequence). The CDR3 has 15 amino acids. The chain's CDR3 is CASSPEVGRDYEQYF. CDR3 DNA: TGTGCCAGCAGTCCAGAGGTCGGACGGGACTACGAGCAGTACTTC.

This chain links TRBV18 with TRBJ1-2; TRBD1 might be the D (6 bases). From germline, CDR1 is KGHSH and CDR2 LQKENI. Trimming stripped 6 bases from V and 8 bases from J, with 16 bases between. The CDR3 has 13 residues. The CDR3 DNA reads TGTGCCAGCTCTGGGGGCAGGGCGCGGGGCTACACCTTC. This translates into CASSGGRARGYTF.

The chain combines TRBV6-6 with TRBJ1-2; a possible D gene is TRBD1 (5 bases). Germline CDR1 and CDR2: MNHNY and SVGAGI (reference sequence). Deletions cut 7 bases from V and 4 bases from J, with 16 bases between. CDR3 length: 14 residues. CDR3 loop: CASKRSRGIYGYTF. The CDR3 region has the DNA TGTGCCAGCAAACGGTCGCGGGGGATCTATGGCTACACCTTC.

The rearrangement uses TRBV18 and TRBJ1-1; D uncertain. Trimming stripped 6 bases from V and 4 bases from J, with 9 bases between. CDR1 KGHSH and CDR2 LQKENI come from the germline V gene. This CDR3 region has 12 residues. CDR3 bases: TGTGCCAGCTCCCCGCCAGGCACTGAAGCTTTCTTT. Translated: CASSPPGTEAFF.

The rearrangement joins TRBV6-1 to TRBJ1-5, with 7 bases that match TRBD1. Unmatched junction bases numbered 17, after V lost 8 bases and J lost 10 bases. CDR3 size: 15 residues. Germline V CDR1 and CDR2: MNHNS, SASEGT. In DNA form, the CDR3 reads TGTGCCAGCCTCTCCTCCGGGACAGAAGCTTTCCCCCAGCATTTT. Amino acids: CASLSSGTEAFPQHF.

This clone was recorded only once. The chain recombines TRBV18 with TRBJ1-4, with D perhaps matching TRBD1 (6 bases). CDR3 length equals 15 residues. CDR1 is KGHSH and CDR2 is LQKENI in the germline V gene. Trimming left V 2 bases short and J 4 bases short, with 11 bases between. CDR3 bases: TGTGCCAGCTCACCAATGGGGGCCGTTAATGAAAAACTGTTTTTT. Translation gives CASSPMGAVNEKLFF.

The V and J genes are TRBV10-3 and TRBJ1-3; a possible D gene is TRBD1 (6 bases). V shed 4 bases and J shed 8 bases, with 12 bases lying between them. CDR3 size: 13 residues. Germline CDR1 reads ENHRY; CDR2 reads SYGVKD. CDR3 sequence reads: CAISGEEGDTIYF. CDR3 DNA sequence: TGTGCCATCAGTGGGGAAGAGGGGGACACCATATATTTT.

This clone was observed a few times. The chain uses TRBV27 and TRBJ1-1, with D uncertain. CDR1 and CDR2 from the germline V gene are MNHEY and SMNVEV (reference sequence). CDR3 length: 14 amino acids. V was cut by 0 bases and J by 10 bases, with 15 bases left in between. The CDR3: CASSLSYDPRGAFF. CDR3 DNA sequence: TGTGCCAGCAGTTTATCCTACGACCCCCGGGGAGCTTTCTTT.

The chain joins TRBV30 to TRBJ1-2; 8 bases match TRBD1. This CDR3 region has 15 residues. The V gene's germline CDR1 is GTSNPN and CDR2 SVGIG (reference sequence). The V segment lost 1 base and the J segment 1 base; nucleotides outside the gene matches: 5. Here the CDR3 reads CAWSERTGNNYGYTF. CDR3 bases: TGTGCCTGGAGTGAACGGACAGGGAATAACTATGGCTACACCTTC.

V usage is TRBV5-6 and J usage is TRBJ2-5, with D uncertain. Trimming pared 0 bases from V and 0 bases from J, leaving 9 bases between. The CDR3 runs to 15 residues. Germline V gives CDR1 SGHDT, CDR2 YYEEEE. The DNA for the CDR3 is TGTGCCAGCAGCTTGGGGTCAGCGAACCAAGAGACCCAGTACTTC. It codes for CASSLGSANQETQYF.

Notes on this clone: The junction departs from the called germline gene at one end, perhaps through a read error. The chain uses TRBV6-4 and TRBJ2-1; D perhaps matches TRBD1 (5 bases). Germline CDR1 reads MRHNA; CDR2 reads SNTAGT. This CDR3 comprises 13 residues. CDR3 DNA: TGTGCCAGCAGTGACAGGGGAATGGGTGAGCAGCTCTTC. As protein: CASSDRGMGEQLF.

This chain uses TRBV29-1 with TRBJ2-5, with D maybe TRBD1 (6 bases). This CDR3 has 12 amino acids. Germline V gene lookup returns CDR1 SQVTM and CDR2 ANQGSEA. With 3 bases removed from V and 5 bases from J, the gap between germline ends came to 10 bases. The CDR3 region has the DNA TGCAGCGTTGATCAGGGGCGCGAGACCCAGTACTTC. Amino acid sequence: CSVDQGRETQYF.

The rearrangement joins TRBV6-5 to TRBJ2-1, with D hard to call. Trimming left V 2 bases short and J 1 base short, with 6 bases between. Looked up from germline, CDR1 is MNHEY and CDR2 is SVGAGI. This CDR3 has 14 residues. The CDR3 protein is CASSYGGSYNEQFF. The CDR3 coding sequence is TGTGCCAGCAGTTACGGCGGATCCTACAATGAGCAGTTCTTC.

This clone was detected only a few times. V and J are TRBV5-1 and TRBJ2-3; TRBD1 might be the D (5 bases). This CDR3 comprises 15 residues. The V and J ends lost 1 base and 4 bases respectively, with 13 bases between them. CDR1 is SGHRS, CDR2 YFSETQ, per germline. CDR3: CASSLIDSLSDTQYF. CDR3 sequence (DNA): TGCGCCAGCAGCTTGATTGACAGTCTATCAGATACGCAGTATTTT.

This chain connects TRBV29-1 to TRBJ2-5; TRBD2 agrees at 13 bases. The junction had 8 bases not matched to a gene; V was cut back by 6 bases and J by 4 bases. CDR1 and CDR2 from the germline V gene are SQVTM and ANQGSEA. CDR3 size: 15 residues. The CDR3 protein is CSVSGLAGVGETQYF. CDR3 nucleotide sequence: TGCAGCGTCTCTGGACTAGCGGGGGTAGGAGAGACCCAGTACTTC. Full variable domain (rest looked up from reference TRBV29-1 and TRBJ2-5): SAVISQKPSRDICQRGTSLTIQCQVDSQVTMMFWYRQQPGQSLTLIATANQGSEATYESGFVIDKFPISRPNLTFSTLTVSNMSPEDSSIYLCSVSGLAGVGETQYFGPGTRLLVL.